These T cell receptor beta chains were read from a single sample in a study of PD-1 blockade in classical Hodgkin lymphoma. Clones were read by immunoSEQ multiplex PCR, and TCRdb kept only the in-frame ones, dropping some. The sample carries tens of thousands of clones, around 78% recorded once. Sequences were derived from peripheral blood mononuclear cells (PBMCs), sampled at baseline. Source of these receptors: a human donor with classical Hodgkin lymphoma. Both conserved end residues are part of each CDR3. The D gene is left open where the match is weak. For some rows the clone size is stated as once, few or many, or as a class when expanded; others skip it.

>-|TRBJ2-3|TRBV27|-
CASRRLGSTDTQYF
TGTGCCAGCAGGCGGCTGGGTTCCACAGATACGCAGTATTTT
>TRBD1|TRBJ2-2|TRBV11-3|once
CASSLNRDRTANTGELFF
TGTGCCAGCAGCCTCAATAGGGACAGGACAGCGAACACCGGGGAGCTGTTTTTT
>-|TRBJ2-3|TRBV6-6|-
CASSYLADTQYF
TGTGCCAGCAGTTACTTAGCCGATACGCAGTATTTT
>TRBD2|TRBJ2-5|TRBV27|few
CASGGSLAVLNQETQYF
TGTGCCAGCGGCGGCTCGCTAGCGGTTCTAAACCAAGAGACCCAGTACTTC
>TRBD2|TRBJ2-1|TRBV4-1|-
CASSPLEGLAGRGDYNEQFF
TGCGCCAGCAGCCCCTTGGAGGGACTAGCGGGGAGGGGTGACTACAATGAGCAGTTCTTC
>-|TRBJ1-3|TRBV27|once
CASGASFGNTIYF
TGTGCCAGCGGGGCCTCATTCGGAAACACCATATATTTT
>-|TRBJ1-5|TRBV15|-
CATSRGGEWSNQPQHF
TGTGCCACCAGCCGAGGAGGGGAGTGGAGCAATCAGCCCCAGCATTTT
>TRBD2|TRBJ2-1|TRBV5-4|-
CASSRGLAESYNEQFF
TGTGCCAGCAGCAGGGGACTAGCGGAGTCCTACAATGAGCAGTTCTTC
>TRBD1|TRBJ2-5|TRBV4-1|few
CASSPMDRGQEETQYF
TGCGCCAGCAGCCCCATGGACAGGGGGCAAGAAGAGACCCAGTACTTC
>-|TRBJ1-3|TRBV6-1|-
CASSSVGGSGNTIYF
TGTGCCAGCAGTTCGGTGGGGGGCTCTGGAAACACCATATATTTT
>TRBD2|TRBJ2-1|TRBV2|-
CASKVSGSSYNEQFF
TGTGCCAGCAAGGTTAGCGGGAGCTCCTACAATGAGCAGTTCTTC
>-|TRBJ1-1|TRBV4-1|-
CASSQVPGRNTEAFF
TGCGCCAGCAGCCAAGTCCCGGGCCGCAACACTGAAGCTTTCTTT
>-|TRBJ2-4|TRBV6-4|-
CASSDFRQAKNIQYF
TGTGCCAGCAGTGACTTTAGACAGGCCAAAAACATTCAGTACTTC
>TRBD1|TRBJ2-7|TRBV7-3|-
CASSRDRAYEQYF
TGTGCCAGCAGCAGAGACAGGGCTTACGAGCAGTACTTC
>-|TRBJ2-1|TRBV6-5|-
CASRPDPYNEQFF
TGTGCCAGCCGGCCAGATCCCTACAATGAGCAGTTCTTC
>-|TRBJ1-1|TRBV5-1|-
CASSLGFTRNTEAFF
TGCGCCAGCAGCTTGGGATTTACTCGGAACACTGAAGCTTTCTTT
>TRBD2|TRBJ2-1|TRBV2|few
CASRGLAGDSSYNEQFF
TGTGCCAGCAGGGGGCTAGCGGGAGACAGCTCCTACAATGAGCAGTTCTTC
>TRBD2|TRBJ2-7|TRBV5-1|-
CASSLSAGGATYEQYF
TGCGCCAGCAGCTTGAGTGCGGGAGGTGCAACCTACGAGCAGTACTTC
>-|TRBJ1-5|TRBV4-2|-
CASSKSGRGQPQHF
TGTGCCAGCAGCAAGAGCGGGCGTGGACAGCCCCAGCATTTT
>TRBD2|TRBJ2-1|TRBV5-1|-
CASSLAPSGMYNEQFF
TGCGCCAGCAGCTTGGCCCCTAGCGGGATGTACAATGAGCAGTTCTTC
>-|TRBJ2-7|TRBV5-4|-
CASSPDQGSLYEQYF
TGTGCCAGCAGCCCCGACCAGGGATCCCTCTACGAGCAGTACTTC
>-|TRBJ2-3|TRBV9|-
CASSVDWRVGTDTQYF
TGTGCCAGCAGCGTAGATTGGCGGGTAGGCACAGATACGCAGTATTTT
>-|TRBJ2-1|TRBV28|-
CASSLRYHEQFF
TGTGCCAGCAGTCTGAGGTACCATGAGCAGTTCTTC
>-|TRBJ1-1|TRBV6-6|-
CASKGTANTEAFF
TGTGCCAGCAAAGGGACCGCGAACACTGAAGCTTTCTTT
>-|TRBJ2-7|TRBV5-6|-
CASRPLGSMDYEQYF
TGTGCCAGCAGACCCTTGGGGTCAATGGACTACGAGCAGTACTTC
>-|TRBJ2-1|TRBV9|once
CASSVRGEGEQFF
TGTGCCAGCAGCGTAAGGGGGGAGGGAGAGCAGTTCTTC
>TRBD1|TRBJ1-4|TRBV25-1|-
CASSAGQGANEKLFF
TGTGCCAGCAGTGCCGGACAGGGTGCAAATGAAAAACTGTTTTTT
>-|TRBJ1-2|TRBV6-1|-
CASSRYRDLGNGYAF
TGTGCCAGCAGTCGATACAGGGATTTAGGTAATGGCTACGCCTTC
>-|TRBJ1-1|TRBV27|-
CASSSPSSGVNTEAFF
TGTGCCAGCAGTTCCCCCTCCAGCGGGGTGAACACTGAAGCTTTCTTT
>-|TRBJ1-1|TRBV2|-
CASMRGWAEAFF
TGTGCCAGCATGAGGGGGTGGGCTGAAGCTTTCTTT
>TRBD2|TRBJ2-2|TRBV27|-
CASSLLIGRDGRSNTGELFF
TGTGCCAGCAGTTTATTAATTGGCAGGGACGGGAGGTCGAACACCGGGGAGCTGTTTTTT
>-|TRBJ1-5|TRBV7-2|-
CASSLDNQPQHF
TGTGCCAGCAGCTTAGATAATCAGCCCCAGCATTTT
>-|TRBJ2-1|TRBV12-2|-
CASRSYYNEQFF
TGTGCAAGTCGCTCCTATTACAATGAGCAGTTCTTC
>-|TRBJ2-2|TRBV6-6|-
CASSYGVLSGELFF
TGTGCCAGCAGTTATGGGGTACTTAGCGGGGAGCTGTTTTTT
>-|TRBJ1-1|TRBV6-5|-
CASKVRAVGGTEAFF
TGTGCCAGCAAAGTTCGGGCGGTTGGAGGGACTGAAGCTTTCTTT
>-|TRBJ2-1|TRBV19|-
CASSMTGDSYNEQFF
TGTGCCAGTAGTATGACGGGAGACTCCTACAATGAGCAGTTCTTC
>-|TRBJ2-6|TRBV7-9|-
CASSPQGSGANVLTF
TGTGCCAGCAGCCCGCAGGGCTCTGGGGCCAACGTCCTGACTTTC
>TRBD2|TRBJ2-7|TRBV28|few
CASSSGTSGSRGYEQYF
TGTGCCAGCAGTTCAGGGACTAGCGGGAGCAGGGGATACGAGCAGTACTTC
>TRBD1|TRBJ2-3|TRBV7-8|few
CASSRGTGRTDTQYF
TGTGCCAGCAGCAGAGGGACAGGGCGCACAGATACGCAGTATTTT
>TRBD1|TRBJ1-4|TRBV19|-
CASSARTGSNEKLFF
TGTGCCAGTAGTGCGAGGACAGGGTCTAATGAAAAACTGTTTTTT
>-|TRBJ1-1|TRBV27|-
CASRGLGTEAFF
TGTGCCAGTAGGGGGTTGGGGACTGAAGCTTTCTTT
>-|TRBJ2-7|TRBV5-4|few
CASSWDLSYEQYF
TGTGCCAGCAGCTGGGACCTTTCCTACGAGCAGTACTTC
>TRBD1|TRBJ2-7|TRBV29-1|-
CSVKTGGGGYEQYF
TGCAGCGTAAAAACAGGGGGTGGGGGTTACGAGCAGTACTTC
>TRBD2|TRBJ2-2|TRBV18|-
CASSPHEIAGVSGELFF
TGTGCCAGCTCACCTCACGAAATAGCGGGAGTAAGCGGGGAGCTGTTTTTT
>-|TRBJ1-2|TRBV18|-
CASSQEVDGYTF
TGTGCCAGCTCACAGGAAGTGGATGGCTACACCTTC
>-|TRBJ2-5|TRBV5-6|-
CASSFQQLETQYF
TGTGCCAGCAGCTTCCAACAGTTAGAGACCCAGTACTTC
>-|TRBJ2-7|TRBV6-5|-
CASSYGPVLEQYF
TGTGCCAGCAGTTACGGGCCCGTATTGGAGCAGTACTTC
>TRBD1|TRBJ1-3|TRBV7-2|-
CASSPWDSSGNTIYF
TGTGCCAGCAGCCCCTGGGACAGCTCTGGAAACACCATATATTTT
>-|TRBJ2-7|TRBV28|-
CASSSGQSYEQYF
TGTGCCAGCAGTTCGGGACAAAGCTACGAGCAGTACTTC
>-|TRBJ2-5|TRBV7-9|-
CASSFKETQYF
TGTGCCAGCAGCTTTAAGGAGACCCAGTACTTC
>-|TRBJ1-5|TRBV7-9|-
CASSLQSGQPQHF
TGTGCCAGCAGCTTACAAAGCGGTCAGCCCCAGCATTTT
>-|TRBJ1-5|TRBV6-5|-
CASSRGKAGPQHF
TGTGCCAGCAGTCGGGGGAAGGCTGGGCCCCAGCATTTT
>-|TRBJ2-5|TRBV29-1|-
CSVSGWLSGETQYF
TGCAGCGTTTCTGGATGGCTATCTGGAGAGACCCAGTACTTC